The source of this TCR beta chain is a study of blood T cell repertoires in COVID-19. Study overall: COVID-19 samples, acute and convalescent, were from the United States, Italy and Spain.

Source study methods: Reference gene primer amplification in the assay estimated nucleated cell counts. Data came from immunoSEQ multiplex PCR; TCRdb stores just in-frame clones and leaves some out. The V and J calls and clone size come from that table; D and trimming were worked out from the DNA. The repertoire has approximately 670,000 clones, 80% to 90% of them found once; the top ten carry approximately 0.25%. Germline assignment: CDR1 GTSNPN and CDR2 SVGIG (reference sequence). The trim removed 4 bases at V and 6 bases at J, leaving 13 bases unmatched. The CDR3 totals 15 residues. This clone was observed a single time.

This chain joins TRBV30 and TRBJ1-1; 8 bases agree with TRBD1. The sequencing sample was made of peripheral blood. This TCR came from a woman aged 18-29 years with acute or convalescent COVID-19. The CDR3 spells CAWTRLDREIAEAFF. The CDR3 coding sequence is TGTGCCTGGACCCGTCTGGACAGGGAGATTGCTGAAGCTTTCTTT. The variable domain in full, completed from reference TRBV30 and TRBJ1-1, reads SQTIHQWPATLVQPVGSPLSLECTVEGTSNPNLYWYRQAAGRGLQLLFYSVGIGQISSEVPQNLSASRPQDRQFILSSKKLLLSDSGFYLCAWTRLDREIAEAFFGQGTRLTVV.